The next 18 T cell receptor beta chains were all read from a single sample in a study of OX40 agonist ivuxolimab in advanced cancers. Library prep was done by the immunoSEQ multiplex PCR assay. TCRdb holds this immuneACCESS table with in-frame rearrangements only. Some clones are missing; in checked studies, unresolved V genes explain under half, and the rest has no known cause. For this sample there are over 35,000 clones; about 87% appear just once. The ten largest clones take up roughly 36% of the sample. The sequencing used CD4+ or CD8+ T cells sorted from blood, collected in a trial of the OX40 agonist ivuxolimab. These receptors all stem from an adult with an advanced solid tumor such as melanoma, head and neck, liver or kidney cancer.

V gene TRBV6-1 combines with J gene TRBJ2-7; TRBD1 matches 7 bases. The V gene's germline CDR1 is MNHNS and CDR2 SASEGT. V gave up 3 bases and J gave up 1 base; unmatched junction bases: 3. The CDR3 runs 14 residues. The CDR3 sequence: CASSDYRGSYEQYF. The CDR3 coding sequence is TGTGCCAGCAGTGATTACAGGGGTTCCTACGAGCAGTACTTC.

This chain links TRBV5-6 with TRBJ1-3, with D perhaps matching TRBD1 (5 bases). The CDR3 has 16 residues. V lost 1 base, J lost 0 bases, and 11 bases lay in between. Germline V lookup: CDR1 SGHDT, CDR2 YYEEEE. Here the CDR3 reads CASSLTGTLSGNTIYF. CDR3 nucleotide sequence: TGTGCCAGCAGCTTGACAGGAACCCTCTCTGGAAACACCATATATTTT.

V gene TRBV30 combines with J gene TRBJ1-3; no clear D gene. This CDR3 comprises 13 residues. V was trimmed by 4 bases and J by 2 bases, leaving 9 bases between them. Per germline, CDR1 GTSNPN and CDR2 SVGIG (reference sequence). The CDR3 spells CAWTTLAGNTIYF. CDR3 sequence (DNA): TGTGCCTGGACCACCCTGGCTGGAAACACCATATATTTT. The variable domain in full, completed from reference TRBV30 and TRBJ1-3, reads SQTIHQWPATLVQPVGSPLSLECTVEGTSNPNLYWYRQAAGRGLQLLFYSVGIGQISSEVPQNLSASRPQDRQFILSSKKLLLSDSGFYLCAWTTLAGNTIYFGEGSWLTVV.

For the CDR3, the DNA is TGTGCCAGCAACAGGGACGCGGATCAGCCCCAGCATTTT. This gives the protein CASNRDADQPQHF. The chain has TRBV2 and TRBJ1-5; D perhaps matches TRBD1 (6 bases). The CDR3 is 13 residues long. V shed 7 bases and J shed 5 bases, with 12 bases lying between them. Per the germline V gene, CDR1 is SNHLY and CDR2 is FYNNEI.

CDR3 bases: TGCAGCGTAGGGAACACTGAAGCTTTCTTT. Its translation: CSVGNTEAFF. The chain is built from TRBV29-1 and TRBJ1-1; D is undetermined. This CDR3 spans 10 amino acids. Trimming stripped 6 bases from V and 1 base from J, with 3 bases between. The germline V gene has CDR1 SQVTM and CDR2 ANQGSEA.

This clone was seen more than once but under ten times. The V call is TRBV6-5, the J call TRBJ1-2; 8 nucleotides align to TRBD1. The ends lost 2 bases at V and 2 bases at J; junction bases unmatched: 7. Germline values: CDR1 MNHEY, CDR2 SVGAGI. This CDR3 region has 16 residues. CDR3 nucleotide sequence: TGTGCCAGCAGTTACGTAAGAACAGGGGGGAACTATGGCTACACCTTC. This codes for CASSYVRTGGNYGYTF.

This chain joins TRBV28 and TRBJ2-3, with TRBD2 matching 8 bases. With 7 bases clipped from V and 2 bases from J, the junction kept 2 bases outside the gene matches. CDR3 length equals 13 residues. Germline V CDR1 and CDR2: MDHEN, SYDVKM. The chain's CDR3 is CASTGGDTDTQYF. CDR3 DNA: TGTGCCAGCACGGGGGGGGACACAGATACGCAGTATTTT.

Here the CDR3 reads CASGGEINEKLFF. The CDR3, as DNA: TGTGCCAGCGGGGGGGAGATCAATGAAAAACTGTTTTTT. The chain combines TRBV2 with TRBJ1-4; possibly TRBD1 for D (5 bases). This CDR3 has 13 residues. Trimming left V 8 bases short and J 5 bases short, with 12 bases between. CDR1 and CDR2 from the germline V gene are SNHLY and FYNNEI.

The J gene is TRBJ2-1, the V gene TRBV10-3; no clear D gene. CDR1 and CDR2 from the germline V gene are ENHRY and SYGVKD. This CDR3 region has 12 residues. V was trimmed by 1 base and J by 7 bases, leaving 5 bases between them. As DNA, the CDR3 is TGTGCCATCAGTGAGTTGGGGAATGAGCAGTTCTTC. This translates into CAISELGNEQFF.

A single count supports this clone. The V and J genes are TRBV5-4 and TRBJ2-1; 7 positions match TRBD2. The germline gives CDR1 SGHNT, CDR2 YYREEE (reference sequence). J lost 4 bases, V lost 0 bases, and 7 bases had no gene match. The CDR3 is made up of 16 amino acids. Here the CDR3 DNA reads TGTGCCAGCAGCTTGGGAGGTCTAGCGGCGTACAATGAGCAGTTCTTC. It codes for CASSLGGLAAYNEQFF.

The CDR3 coding sequence is TGCGCCAGCAGCCAAGATTTCGGCAGTTTTTATAATTCACCCCTCCACTTT. Protein product: CASSQDFGSFYNSPLHF. V is TRBV4-1 and J is TRBJ1-6; the D is unclear. The CDR3 covers 17 residues. Trimming removed 0 bases at V and 4 bases at J, with 13 bases between. Germline-derived CDR1 and CDR2 are MGHRA and YSYEKL.

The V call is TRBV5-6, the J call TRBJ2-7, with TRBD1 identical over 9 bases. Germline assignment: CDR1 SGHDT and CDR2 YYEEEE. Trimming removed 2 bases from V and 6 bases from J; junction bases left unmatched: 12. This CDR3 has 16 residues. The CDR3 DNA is TGTGCCAGCAGCTTCCGGGACAGGGTTCCGAGGGGCGAGCAGTACTTC. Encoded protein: CASSFRDRVPRGEQYF.

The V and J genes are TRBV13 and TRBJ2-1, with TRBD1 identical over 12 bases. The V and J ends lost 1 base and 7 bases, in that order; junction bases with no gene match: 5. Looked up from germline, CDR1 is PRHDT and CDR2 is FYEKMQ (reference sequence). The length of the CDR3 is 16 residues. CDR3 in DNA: TGTGCCAGCAGCTTAGCCCCGGGACAGGGGGCTAATGAGCAGTTCTTC. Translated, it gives CASSLAPGQGANEQFF.

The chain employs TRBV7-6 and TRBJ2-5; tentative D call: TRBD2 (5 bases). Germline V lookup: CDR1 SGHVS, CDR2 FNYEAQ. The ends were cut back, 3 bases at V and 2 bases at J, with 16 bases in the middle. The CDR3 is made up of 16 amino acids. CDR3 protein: CASSLLVGVEQETQYF. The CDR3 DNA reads TGTGCCAGCAGCTTGTTAGTGGGAGTTGAGCAAGAGACCCAGTACTTC.

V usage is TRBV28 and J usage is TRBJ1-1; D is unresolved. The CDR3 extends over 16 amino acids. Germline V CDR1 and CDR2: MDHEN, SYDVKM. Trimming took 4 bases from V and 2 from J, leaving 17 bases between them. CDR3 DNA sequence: TGTGCCAGCAGTTCGGTGGCGGGGATAGCAAACACTGAAGCTTTCTTT. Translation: CASSSVAGIANTEAFF.

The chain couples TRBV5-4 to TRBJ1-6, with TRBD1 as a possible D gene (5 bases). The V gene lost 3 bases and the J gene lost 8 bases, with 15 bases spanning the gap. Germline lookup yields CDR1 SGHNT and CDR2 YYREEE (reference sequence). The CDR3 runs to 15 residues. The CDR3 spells CASSYGTGDYSPLHF. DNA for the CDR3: TGTGCCAGCAGCTACGGGACGGGGGATTATTCACCCCTCCACTTT.

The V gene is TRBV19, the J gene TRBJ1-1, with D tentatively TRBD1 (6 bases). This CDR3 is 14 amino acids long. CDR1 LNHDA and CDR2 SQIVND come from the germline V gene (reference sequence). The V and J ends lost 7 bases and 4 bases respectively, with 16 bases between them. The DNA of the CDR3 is TGTGCCAGTAACCCCCACAGGGATGGCACTGAAGCTTTCTTT. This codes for CASNPHRDGTEAFF. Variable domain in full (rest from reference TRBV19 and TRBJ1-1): DGGITQSPKYLFRKEGQNVTLSCEQNLNHDAMYWYRQDPGQGLRLIYYSQIVNDFQKGDIAEGYSVSREKKESFPLTVTSAQKNPTAFYLCASNPHRDGTEAFFGQGTRLTVV.

CDR3 sequence (DNA): TGTGCCAGCAGCTTGGCCGGCGTTTCGGAGACCCAGTACTTC. It is translated as CASSLAGVSETQYF. The chain couples TRBV5-4 to TRBJ2-5; D remains ambiguous. This CDR3 is 14 amino acids long. Germline CDR1 is SGHNT and CDR2 is YYREEE (reference sequence). V was shortened by 0 bases and J by 5 bases, with 11 bases between the two germline ends. The variable domain in full, with the rest retrieved from reference TRBV5-4 and TRBJ2-5, is ETGVTQSPTHLIKTRGQQVTLRCSSQSGHNTVSWYQQALGQGPQFIFQYYREEENGRGNFPPRFSGLQFPNYSSELNVNALELDDSALYLCASSLAGVSETQYFGPGTRLLVL.